Listed below are T cell receptor beta chains from one sample, sequenced in a study of T-cell memory formation after mild COVID-19. TCRdb processed the 5' RACE reads anew with MiXCR; each CDR3 protein has one entry. The repertoire has about 16,000 distinct CDR3 sequences, around 25% of them found once; the top ten carry around 56%. What was sequenced was PBMCs or a T cell subset sorted from them (not recorded which). These receptors were taken from a man aged 18 to 29 who had mild COVID-19 (a few samples of this study predate the infection). Cell type and time point are not known. The CDR3 runs from the conserved cysteine through the conserved F or W. D genes are given only for firm matches. Clone size appears in some rows only: once, few, many, or a class for an expanded clone.

CDR3 DNA,CDR3 protein,clone size,V gene,J gene,D gene
TGCGCCAGCAGTCAATCGTACTGGCGGGGGCCGGGCACAGATACGCAGTATTTT,CASSQSYWRGPGTDTQYF,many,TRBV23-1,TRBJ2-3,.
TGTGCCAGTAGTCCATGGGGGACTTCCCTTTCTGGCTACACCTTC,CASSPWGTSLSGYTF,few,TRBV19,TRBJ1-2,.
TGCAGCGTTGAATCCCCACCGGGGACAACTTACAATGAGCAGTTCTTC,CSVESPPGTTYNEQFF,few,TRBV29-1,TRBJ2-1,.
TGTGCCATCAGTGAAGTGGGACGGGATTCACCCCTCCACTTT,CAISEVGRDSPLHF,few,TRBV10-3,TRBJ1-6,.
TGTGCCAGCTCACCCCTACCAATCTATGGCTACACCTTC,CASSPLPIYGYTF,few,TRBV18,TRBJ1-2,.
TGCAGTGCTACCAGCGGTGGGAGCGAGCAGTTCTTC,CSATSGGSEQFF,.,TRBV20-1,TRBJ2-1,.
TGCAGCGTTGAAGAGAGCGGGGCAACGGAGACCCAGTACTTC,CSVEESGATETQYF,many,TRBV29-1,TRBJ2-5,TRBD2
TGTGCCAGCAGCAAACCGGGACAGGGAGGCAAAAACATTCAGTACTTC,CASSKPGQGGKNIQYF,many,TRBV21-1,TRBJ2-4,.
TGTGCCAGCAGCCAGGTGGGACTAGCGGGGGGGTCTGATACGCAGTATTTT,CASSQVGLAGGSDTQYF,.,TRBV3-1,TRBJ2-3,TRBD2
TGTGCCAGCAGTTTTGGCCAGCGGGAGGGAAACAATGAGCAGTTCTTC,CASSFGQREGNNEQFF,.,TRBV12-3/TRBV12-4,TRBJ2-1,TRBD2
TGTGCCAGCAGTTTACTAGTTAACAATGAGCAGTTCTTC,CASSLLVNNEQFF,many,TRBV12-3/TRBV12-4,TRBJ2-1,.
TGTGCCAGCAGGACCTGGGAGGGGGGGGAGCAGTACTTC,CASRTWEGGEQYF,.,TRBV6-6,TRBJ2-7,.
TGTGCCAGTAGCAAGTATAGCAATCAGCCCCAGCATTTT,CASSKYSNQPQHF,.,TRBV19,TRBJ1-5,.
TGTGCCAGTAGTATAGATAAGTTACGGCAGTACGAGCAGTACTTC,CASSIDKLRQYEQYF,many,TRBV19,TRBJ2-7,.
TGTGCCAGCAGTCCCGGGACAGGGTTTGTCACAGATACGCAGTATTTT,CASSPGTGFVTDTQYF,.,TRBV6-4,TRBJ2-3,TRBD1
TGTGCCAGCAGTTTACTACTGATTTCCCTCCAGCAGTACTTC,CASSLLLISLQQYF,once,TRBV12-3/TRBV12-4,TRBJ2-7,.
TGTGCCAGCAGCGACAGCCTCACAGATACGCAGTATTTT,CASSDSLTDTQYF,many,TRBV7-2,TRBJ2-3,.
TGTGCCAGCAGTTTCAGGAGCAGGGATGCTAACACTGAAGCTTTCTTT,CASSFRSRDANTEAFF,.,TRBV27,TRBJ1-1,.